This record covers a single T cell receptor (beta chain). Antigen unknown. These data are taken from a study of shared clonotypes between healthy human individuals. In the naive CD8 group, cells lacked CD45RO and were positively selected for CCR7, so terminally differentiated effector memory CD45RA+ cells were left out. Healthy HIV-negative adults with no recent acute infections or vaccinations were recruited as donors. Genomic DNA of each subset was evenly split across several immunoSEQ plates. TCRdb keeps only in-frame clones here, not all; method: immunoSEQ multiplex PCR. This sample yields around 1,900,000 clones, of which just under 95% are seen a single time; less than 2% belongs to the top ten. V shed 6 bases and J shed 0 bases, with 9 bases lying between them. This CDR3 contains 15 residues. Germline lookup yields CDR1 LNHDA and CDR2 SQIVND (reference sequence). General observations from the study: The rarefaction results pointed to incomplete sorted-subset sequencing despite large depth. What naive subsets generally showed was a larger estimated richness than memory subsets showed.

Sequenced input: naive CD8+ T cells from PBMCs. This clonotype was obtained from a man aged 18 to 35 in good health. Some clones in this sample may be carry-over from other donors' samples. V is TRBV19 and J is TRBJ2-6; no clear D gene. The CDR3 is CASSVGSSGANVLTF. CDR3 nucleotide sequence: TGTGCCAGTAGCGTAGGAAGCTCTGGGGCCAACGTCCTGACTTTC.